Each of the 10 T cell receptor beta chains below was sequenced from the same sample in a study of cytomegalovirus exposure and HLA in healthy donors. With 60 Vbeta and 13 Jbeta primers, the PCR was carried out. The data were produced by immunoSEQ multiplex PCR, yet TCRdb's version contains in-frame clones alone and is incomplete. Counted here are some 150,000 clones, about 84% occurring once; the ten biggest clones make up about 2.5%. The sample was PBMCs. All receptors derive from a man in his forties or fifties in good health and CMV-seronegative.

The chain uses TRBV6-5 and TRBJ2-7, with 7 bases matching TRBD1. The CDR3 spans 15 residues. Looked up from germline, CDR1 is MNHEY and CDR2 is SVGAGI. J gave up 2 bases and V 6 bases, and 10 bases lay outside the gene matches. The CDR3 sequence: CASSSGTESPYEQYF. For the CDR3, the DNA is TGTGCCAGCAGCTCCGGGACAGAGTCCCCCTACGAGCAGTACTTC.

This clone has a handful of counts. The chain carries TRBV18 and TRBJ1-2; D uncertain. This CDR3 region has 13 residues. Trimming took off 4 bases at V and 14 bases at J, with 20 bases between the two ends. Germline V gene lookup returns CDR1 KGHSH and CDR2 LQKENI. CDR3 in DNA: TGTGCCAGCTCACTCCCAGAGGGTCTCAGTGTAACCTTC. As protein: CASSLPEGLSVTF.

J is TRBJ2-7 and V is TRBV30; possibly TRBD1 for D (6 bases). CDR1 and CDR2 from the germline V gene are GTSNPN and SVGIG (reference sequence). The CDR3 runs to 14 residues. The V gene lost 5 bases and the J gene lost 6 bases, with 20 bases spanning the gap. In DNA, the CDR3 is TGTGCCTGGGACCGACAGGCGCGTGTTTCCGAGCAGTACTTC. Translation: CAWDRQARVSEQYF.

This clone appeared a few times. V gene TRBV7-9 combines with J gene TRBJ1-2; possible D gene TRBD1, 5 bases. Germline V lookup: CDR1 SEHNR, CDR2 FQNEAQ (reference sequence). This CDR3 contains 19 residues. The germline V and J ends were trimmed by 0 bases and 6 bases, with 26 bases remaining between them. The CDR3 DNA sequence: TGTGCCAGCAGCTTAGCGTATCGGGGGGTCTTCAGGTTCCTCGATGGCTACACCTTC. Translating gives CASSLAYRGVFRFLDGYTF.

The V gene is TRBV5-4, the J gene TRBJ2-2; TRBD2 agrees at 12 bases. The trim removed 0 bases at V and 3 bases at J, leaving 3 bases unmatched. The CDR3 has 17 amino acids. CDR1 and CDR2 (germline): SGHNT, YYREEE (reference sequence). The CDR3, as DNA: TGTGCCAGCAGCTTGGCCTCTAGCGGGAGGGACACCGGGGAGCTGTTTTTT. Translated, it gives CASSLASSGRDTGELFF.

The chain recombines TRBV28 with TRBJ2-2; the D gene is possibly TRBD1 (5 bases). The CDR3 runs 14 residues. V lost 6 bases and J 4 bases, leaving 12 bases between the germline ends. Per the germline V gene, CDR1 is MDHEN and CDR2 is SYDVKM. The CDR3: CASSLRQFTGELFF. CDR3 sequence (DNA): TGTGCCAGCAGCCTAAGACAGTTCACCGGGGAGCTGTTTTTT.

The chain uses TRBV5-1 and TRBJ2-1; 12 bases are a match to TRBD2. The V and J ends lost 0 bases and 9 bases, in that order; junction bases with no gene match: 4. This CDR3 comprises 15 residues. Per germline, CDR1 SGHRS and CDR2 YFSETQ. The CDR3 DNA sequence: TGCGCCAGCAGCTTGGGGCTAGCGGGAGGGAGTGAGCAGTTCTTC. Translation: CASSLGLAGGSEQFF.

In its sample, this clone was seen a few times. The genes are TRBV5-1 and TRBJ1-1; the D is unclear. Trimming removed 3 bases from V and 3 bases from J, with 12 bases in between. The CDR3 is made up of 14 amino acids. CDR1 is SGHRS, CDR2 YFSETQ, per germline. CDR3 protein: CASSSNPGYTEAFF. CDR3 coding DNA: TGCGCCAGCAGCTCTAATCCGGGATACACTGAAGCTTTCTTT.

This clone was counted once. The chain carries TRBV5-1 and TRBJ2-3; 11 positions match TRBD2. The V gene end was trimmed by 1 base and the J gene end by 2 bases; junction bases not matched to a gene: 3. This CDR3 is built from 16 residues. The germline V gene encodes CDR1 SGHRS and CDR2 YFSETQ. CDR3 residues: CASSLRLAGNTDTQYF. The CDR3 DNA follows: TGCGCCAGCAGCTTGAGACTAGCGGGAAACACAGATACGCAGTATTTT.

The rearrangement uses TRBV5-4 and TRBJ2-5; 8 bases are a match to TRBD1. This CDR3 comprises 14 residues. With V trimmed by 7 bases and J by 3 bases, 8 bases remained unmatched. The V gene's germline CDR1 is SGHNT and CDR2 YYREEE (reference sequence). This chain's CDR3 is CASSLAGGKETQYF. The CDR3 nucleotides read TGTGCCAGCTCTTTGGCAGGGGGCAAAGAGACCCAGTACTTC.